The clone carrying this TCR beta chain was detected only once. TCRdb analysed the 5' RACE reads with MiXCR anew, one entry per CDR3 protein. The sample holds about 110,000 distinct CDR3 sequences, roughly a sixth seen once. This sample is drawn from a study of T-cell memory formation after mild COVID-19. In the study overall: Among the donors, TCR clusters were largely specific to each donor.

The sequence came from a man younger than 35 who had mild COVID-19 (a few samples of this study predate the infection). Cell type and time point are not known. The specimen sequenced was PBMCs or a T cell subset sorted from them (not recorded which).

The CDR3 DNA is TGTGCCAGCTCACCACAGGGGACAGGGGGCTACTATGGCTACACCTTC. This codes for CASSPQGTGGYYGYTF. J is TRBJ1-2 and V is TRBV18; 12 bases are a match to TRBD1. The germline V gene has CDR1 KGHSH and CDR2 LQKENI. J gave up 3 bases and V 1 base, and 3 bases lay outside the gene matches. The CDR3 runs 16 residues.